This record looks at one T cell receptor beta chain sequence and its context. Its antigen is still unknown. Base qualities are not recorded, but no much larger clone differs from it by a single base. This entry belongs to a study of long-term antiretroviral therapy in people with HIV (dated by TCRdb to the early 2020s). General notes on the study: Collection of the earliest samples took place about a decade ahead of the 2015 WHO recommendation for immediate ART, at a time when ART was typically delayed until CD4 counts fell. A retrospective serial study tested whether ART initiation and durable HIV suppression were associated with changes in peripheral blood TRB repertoire composition and diversity. A total of roughly 200 cryopreserved PBMC samples were contributed to the cohort by 30 adults with confirmed HIV infection, with samples collected serially over a mean of around 6 years (range 1-12). Of the 30 participants with HIV, about a dozen were female. Test extractions of a monoclonal T-cell line alongside a few dozen polyclonal samples showed no cross-contamination during QIAcube processing. General findings and caveats noted by the study authors: Narrower CDR3 length ranges were observed in HIV repertoires than in controls, and an antigen-experienced repertoire with only a slight naive shift after ART was suggested by the network structure. Because pre-ART samples had limited cell numbers, unsorted PBMC were profiled rather than sorted CD4+ and CD8+ T cells. No data were available on ART adherence, viral resistance or therapy changes, limiting inferences about post-ART repertoire changes. Starting ART was linked to a significant rise in TRB diversity, yet even with long-term ART the diversity remained significantly lower than in transplant donor controls. Because PBMC availability was limited, only the TCR beta chain was sequenced, with no alpha chain pairing. At every time point, the repertoire was dominated by expanded TRB clones first identified before ART initiation, although this dominance fluctuated and, in many PLHIV, declined after ART. The samples were dated from about 2004 to 2018, and the ART regimens that were used may be less effective than current ART regimens.

Participants were included only if at least one PBMC sample before ART initiation and at least two post-ART samples were available. Treatment was received in the United States of America by all participants with HIV. Before DNA extraction, cryopreserved samples of roughly 0.9-11 million PBMC were thawed and washed. At the time of the earliest PBMC sample, participants with HIV were aged between 23 and 54 years. Each participant contributed PBMC samples from 1-4 timepoints before ART initiation and 2-8 timepoints after ART initiation, with a median of 7 samples. Serial HIV viral load, CD4+ T-cell count, ART history and demographic data were obtained for every participant. Genomic DNA was extracted from unsorted PBMC with a Qiagen kit on a QIAcube, processed in batches of 12 samples. The immunoSEQ hsTCRB v3.0 assay was used at survey level resolution to sequence the TRB variable region. The target sequencing depth for TRB was about 40,000-55,000 T-cell genomes per sample. An Illumina MiSeq with a v3 150-cycle kit was used to sequence the pooled TRB libraries. Per the original workflow: Analysis of repertoires was carried out in R inside a reproducible Nextflow workflow spanning QC, data transformation and analysis. Custom analyses were implemented in LymphoSeq2, an R package for AIRR-Seq data exploration. A few samples that produced fewer than 5000 total TRB sequences were removed, so some 190 HIV repertoires were analyzed. Among the roughly 200 retained HIV repertoires, 55 to 65 were collected before ART initiation and 120 to 140 after ART initiation. Repertoires were downsampled to 5000 TRB nucleotide sequences, and summary statistics were averaged over 100 downsampling iterations. The analysis kept only TRB sequences whose CDR3 regions were at least seven amino acids long. A Shannon entropy-derived clonality score and the Gini coefficient were used to measure diversity. Repertoire networks linked the top 5000 CDR3 amino acid sequences whenever two sequences differed by an edit distance of one. For TRB CDR3 amino acid sequences, GLIPH2 was used to predict antigen specificity groups and MHC restriction. Known CMV, EBV, HIV or tissue antigen associations were flagged by matching CDR3 amino acid sequences against VDJdb and McPAS-TCR. Pre-ART, post-ART and control groups were compared with Wilcoxon signed-rank tests and Holm-Bonferroni correction. TCRdb's version of the immuneACCESS table is confined to in-frame rearrangements and falls short of the full clone set. An unresolved V gene accounts for under half of the shortfall where checked; the remainder is of unknown origin. V and J calls and clone size are those listed in that table; D and trimming were worked out from the DNA. Present in this sample are some 30,000 clones, about 90% of which were seen just once. Clones ranked in the top ten supply over 10% of the sample.

Germline trimming: 2 bases from V, 3 bases from J; junction bases outside gene matches: 8. CDR1 and CDR2 (SQVTM, ANQGSEA) derive from the germline V gene. Its CDR3 holds 15 amino acids, cysteine through phenylalanine. CDR3 DNA is the only sequence kept; it has 45 bases, read in frame from the first base. This sample comprised unsorted PBMCs, obtained 1.1 years after starting antiretroviral therapy. This clonotype was obtained from a man aged 18 to 30 with HIV. Here the chain combines TRBV29-1 and TRBJ2-7; TRBD1 aligns with 9 central bases. The bases read TGCAGCGTTGAATTGAGTGGACAGGGGCACTACGAGCAGTACTTC. Its protein is CSVELSGQGHYEQYF.